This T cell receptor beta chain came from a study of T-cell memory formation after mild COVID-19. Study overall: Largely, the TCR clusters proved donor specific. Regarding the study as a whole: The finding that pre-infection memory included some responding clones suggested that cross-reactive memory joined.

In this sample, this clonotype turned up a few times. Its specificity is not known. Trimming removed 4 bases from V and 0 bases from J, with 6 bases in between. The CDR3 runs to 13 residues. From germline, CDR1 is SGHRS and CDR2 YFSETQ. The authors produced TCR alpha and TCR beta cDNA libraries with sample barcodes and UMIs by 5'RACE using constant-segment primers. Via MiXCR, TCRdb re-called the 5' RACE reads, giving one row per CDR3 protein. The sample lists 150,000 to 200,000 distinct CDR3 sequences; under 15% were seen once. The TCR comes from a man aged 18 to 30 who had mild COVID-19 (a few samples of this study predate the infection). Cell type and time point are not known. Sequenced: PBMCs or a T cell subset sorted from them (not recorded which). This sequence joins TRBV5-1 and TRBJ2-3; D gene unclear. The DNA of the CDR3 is TGCGCCAGCAGCCGAACTAGCACAGATACGCAGTATTTT. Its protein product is CASSRTSTDTQYF.